This entry lists 20 T cell receptor beta chains sequenced from one sample in a study of T cell responses to AZD1222 COVID-19 vaccine (dated by TCRdb to about 2021). The sample's time point label is to be understood as: about 28 days (+/-7) after the second vaccine dose. The library was produced with the immunoSEQ multiplex PCR assay. What TCRdb holds here is the immuneACCESS table cut down to in-frame rearrangements. Part of the clones is not present; checked against another copy, under half of the missing clones reflect an unresolved V gene, and the others are unexplained. In this sample the table shows 250,000 to 300,000 clones, approximately 94% of which occur a single time. 0.55% of the sample goes to the ten largest clones. This sample comprised peripheral blood, obtained 28 days after the second AZD1222 dose. These receptors originate from an adult who received the AZD1222 COVID-19 vaccine.

The chain joins TRBV5-1 to TRBJ2-1; tentative D call: TRBD1 (6 bases). Germline V gene lookup returns CDR1 SGHRS and CDR2 YFSETQ. The CDR3 has 14 amino acids. Trimming stripped 3 bases from V and 10 bases from J, with 17 bases between. Here the CDR3 DNA reads TGCGCCAGCAGCTCCAATTTCCCCGGGACAGAGCAGTTCTTC. Translation: CASSSNFPGTEQFF.

This chain connects TRBV28 to TRBJ2-7; no clear D gene. CDR1 and CDR2 from the germline V gene are MDHEN and SYDVKM. V was cut by 3 bases and J by 5 bases, with 8 bases left in between. CDR3 length: 12 amino acids. The CDR3 region is CASSFPPHEQYF. In DNA form, the CDR3 reads TGTGCCAGCAGTTTCCCCCCCCACGAGCAGTACTTC.

The chain joins TRBV14 to TRBJ1-2; a possible D gene is TRBD1 (6 bases). Trimming pared 1 base from V and 6 bases from J, leaving 15 bases between. This CDR3 spans 15 amino acids. Germline CDR1 SGHDN, CDR2 FVKESK. The CDR3 DNA reads as TGTGCCAGCAGCCAAGTGAGGACAGCCTTGAATGGCTACACCTTC. Its translation: CASSQVRTALNGYTF. Using reference TRBV14 and TRBJ1-2 for the parts outside the CDR3, the full variable domain is EAGVTQFPSHSVIEKGQTVTLRCDPISGHDNLYWYRRVMGKEIKFLLHFVKESKQDESGMPNNRFLAERTGGTYSTLKVQPAELEDSGVYFCASSQVRTALNGYTFGSGTRLTVV.

This chain joins TRBV28 and TRBJ2-7, with D possibly TRBD1 on 5 matching bases. Trimming stripped 6 bases from V and 3 bases from J, with 12 bases between. Germline CDR1 is MDHEN and CDR2 is SYDVKM. The CDR3 contains 13 residues. CDR3 in amino acids: CASSPRQFYEQYF. CDR3 nucleotides: TGTGCCAGCAGCCCTAGACAGTTCTACGAGCAGTACTTC.

This sequence joins TRBV4-1 and TRBJ1-5, with D possibly matching TRBD1 (6 bases). This CDR3 comprises 15 residues. Germline CDR1 reads MGHRA; CDR2 reads YSYEKL. V was pared by 4 bases and J by 7 bases, with 17 bases between. This chain's CDR3 is CASSPPGQGIQPQHF. Here the CDR3 DNA reads TGCGCCAGCAGCCCCCCGGGCCAGGGGATACAGCCCCAGCATTTT.

This sequence joins TRBV4-1 and TRBJ2-7, with D possibly matching TRBD1 (5 bases). There are 15 residues in the CDR3. In germline, CDR1 is MGHRA, CDR2 YSYEKL. Trimming left V 0 bases short and J 3 bases short, with 12 bases between. CDR3 amino acids: CASSQEAGLLYEQYF. Here the CDR3 DNA reads TGCGCCAGCAGCCAAGAGGCAGGGTTACTCTACGAGCAGTACTTC.

The chain employs TRBV20-1 and TRBJ1-1; 11 nucleotides agree with TRBD1. The CDR3 sequence is 16 residues long. CDR1 and CDR2 (germline): DFQATT, SNEGSKA (reference sequence). J gave up 4 bases and V 3 bases, and 10 bases lay outside the gene matches. CDR3 in DNA: TGCAGTGCTAGTAGGACAGGGGGCGGGCCGGGCACTGAAGCTTTCTTT. It codes for CSASRTGGGPGTEAFF.

The table lists this clone with a count of one. The V gene is TRBV29-1, the J gene TRBJ2-1; the D is unclear. V gave up 4 bases and J gave up 8 bases, with 9 bases separating them. This CDR3 region has 11 residues. Germline V gene data show CDR1 as SQVTM and CDR2 as ANQGSEA. The CDR3 bases are TGCAGCGTTGGAGTGGGGTATGAGCAGTTCTTC. Its translation: CSVGVGYEQFF.

This clone came up a few times. This rearrangement joins TRBV5-1 to TRBJ2-2; D remains unclear. V lost 1 base, J lost 1 base, and 5 bases lay in between. The CDR3 is made up of 14 amino acids. Germline V gene data show CDR1 as SGHRS and CDR2 as YFSETQ. Here the CDR3 reads CASSLSRNTGELFF. CDR3 DNA sequence: TGCGCCAGCAGCTTGTCGCGGAACACCGGGGAGCTGTTTTTT.

The CDR3 region is CASSRTGDSGNTIYF. For the CDR3, the DNA is TGTGCCAGCAGTAGAACAGGGGACTCTGGAAACACCATATATTTT. This chain connects TRBV11-2 to TRBJ1-3; TRBD1 agrees at 7 bases. This CDR3 contains 15 residues. Trimming at V came to 6 bases and at J to 0 bases, leaving 5 bases not matched to a gene. The V gene's germline CDR1 is SGHAT and CDR2 FQNNGV.

The chain joins TRBV28 to TRBJ2-7, with 8 bases that match TRBD1. The CDR3 length is 14 residues. Germline CDR1 is MDHEN and CDR2 is SYDVKM. J lost 2 bases, V lost 3 bases, and 3 bases had no gene match. CDR3 amino acids: CASSFPGQAYEQYF. CDR3 bases: TGTGCCAGCAGTTTTCCGGGACAGGCCTACGAGCAGTACTTC.

This chain links TRBV9 with TRBJ2-2, with TRBD2 identical over 9 bases. The germline CDR1 and CDR2 sequences are SGDLS and YYNGEE. The CDR3 runs 17 residues. V gave up 0 bases and J gave up 2 bases; unmatched junction bases: 5. The CDR3 spells CASSVELAGANTGELFF. The CDR3 DNA is TGTGCCAGCAGCGTAGAGTTAGCGGGAGCCAACACCGGGGAGCTGTTTTTT.

The chain carries TRBV7-9 and TRBJ1-2, with 10 bases that match TRBD1. CDR1 and CDR2 from the germline V gene are SEHNR and FQNEAQ (reference sequence). CDR3 length: 15 amino acids. The ends lost 0 bases at V and 8 bases at J; junction bases unmatched: 6. CDR3 residues: CASSLADRGRKGYTF. The DNA of the CDR3 is TGTGCCAGCAGCTTAGCTGACAGGGGGCGGAAAGGCTACACCTTC.

The chain links TRBV2 to TRBJ2-5, with D hard to call. The germline V and J ends were trimmed by 2 bases and 10 bases, with 8 bases remaining between them. The CDR3 contains 11 residues. Germline V lookup: CDR1 SNHLY, CDR2 FYNNEI. CDR3 coding DNA: TGTGCCAGCAGTGAAACGCAGATCCAGTACTTC. Residues: CASSETQIQYF.

The chain recombines TRBV7-8 with TRBJ1-2; 8 positions agree with TRBD1. Germline V lookup: CDR1 SGHVS, CDR2 FQNEAQ. Unmatched junction bases numbered 2, after V lost 2 bases and J lost 6 bases. The CDR3 runs to 13 residues. CDR3 sequence reads: CASSLIQGDGYTF. The CDR3 bases are TGTGCCAGCAGCTTAATACAGGGGGATGGCTACACCTTC.

V usage is TRBV5-4 and J usage is TRBJ1-1; the D gene is possibly TRBD1 (6 bases). This CDR3 spans 15 amino acids. Germline V CDR1 and CDR2: SGHNT, YYREEE (reference sequence). V gave up 0 bases and J gave up 1 base, with 10 bases separating them. In DNA, the CDR3 is TGTGCCAGCAGCTTGGCAGGACAGACGAACACTGAAGCTTTCTTT. Protein product: CASSLAGQTNTEAFF.

This sequence joins TRBV3-1 (or the pseudogene TRBV3-2) and TRBJ2-1; 13 bases line up with TRBD2. V gave up 5 bases and J gave up 10 bases; unmatched junction bases: 14. Germline V gives CDR1 LGHDT, CDR2 YNNKEL (reference sequence). The CDR3 has 17 residues. The CDR3 loop is CASSIISGTSGVWEQFF. The DNA of the CDR3 is TGTGCCAGCAGCATTATTTCCGGGACTAGCGGGGTATGGGAGCAGTTCTTC.

The chain links TRBV5-1 to TRBJ1-2; no clear D. The CDR3 consists of 13 residues. The V end was cut by 7 bases, the J end by 7 bases, with 17 bases between. The V gene's germline CDR1 is SGHRS and CDR2 YFSETQ. The CDR3 nucleotides are TGCGCCAGCGGCGAAACGGCCTCGGGTGGCTACACCTTC. As protein: CASGETASGGYTF.

The V and J genes are TRBV7-8 and TRBJ1-2, with 7 bases fitting TRBD1. Losses at the gene ends were 1 base for V and 5 bases for J; bases not matched to a gene: 4. The CDR3 loop spans 14 amino acids. Germline V gene data show CDR1 as SGHVS and CDR2 as FQNEAQ. The CDR3 nucleotides are TGTGCCAGCAGCTTAGTAGGGGGCTGGTATGGCTACACCTTC. Translating gives CASSLVGGWYGYTF.

The chain couples TRBV6-5 to TRBJ1-2; TRBD1 agrees at 8 bases. With 7 bases clipped from V and 8 bases from J, the junction kept 9 bases outside the gene matches. This CDR3 has 13 residues. Germline assignment: CDR1 MNHEY and CDR2 SVGAGI. Here the CDR3 reads CASTQDRVRGYTF. CDR3 DNA sequence: TGTGCCAGCACCCAGGACAGGGTCAGGGGCTACACCTTC.